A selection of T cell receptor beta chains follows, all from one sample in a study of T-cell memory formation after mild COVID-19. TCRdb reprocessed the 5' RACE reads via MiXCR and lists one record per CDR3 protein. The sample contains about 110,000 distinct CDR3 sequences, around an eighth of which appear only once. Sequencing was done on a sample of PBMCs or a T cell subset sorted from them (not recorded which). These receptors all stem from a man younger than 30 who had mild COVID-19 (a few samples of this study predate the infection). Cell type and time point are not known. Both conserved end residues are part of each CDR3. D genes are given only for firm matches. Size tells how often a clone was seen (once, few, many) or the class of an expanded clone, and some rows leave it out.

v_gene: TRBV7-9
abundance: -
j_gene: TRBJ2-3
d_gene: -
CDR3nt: TGTGCCAGCAGCCTCACGATGCCAGATACGCAGTATTTT
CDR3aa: CASSLTMPDTQYF

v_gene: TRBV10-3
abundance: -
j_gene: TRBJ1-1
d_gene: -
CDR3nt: TGTGCCATCAGTGAAATGACAGCCGGGAGCTTTCAAGCTTTCTTT
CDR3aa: CAISEMTAGSFQAFF

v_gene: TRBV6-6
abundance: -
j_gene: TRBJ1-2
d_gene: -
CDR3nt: TGTGCCAGCAGTCAACAAGGGATAAACTATGGCTACACCTTC
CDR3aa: CASSQQGINYGYTF

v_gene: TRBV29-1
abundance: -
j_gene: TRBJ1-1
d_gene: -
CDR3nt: TGCAGCGCCATCCGCGGGGGGCAGAACACTGAAGCTTTCTTT
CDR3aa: CSAIRGGQNTEAFF

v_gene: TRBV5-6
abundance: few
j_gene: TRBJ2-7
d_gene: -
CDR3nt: TGTGCCAGCAGCTGGATTAGGACAGCGAATGAGCAGTACTTC
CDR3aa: CASSWIRTANEQYF

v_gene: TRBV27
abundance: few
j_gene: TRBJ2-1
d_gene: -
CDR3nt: TGTGCCAGCAGTTTCGGTCAAGGGTCGATTGAGCAGTTCTTC
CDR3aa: CASSFGQGSIEQFF

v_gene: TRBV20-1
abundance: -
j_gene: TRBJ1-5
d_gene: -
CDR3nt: TGCAGTGCTAGGCAGGGTGGTCTTAGCAATCAGCCCCAGCATTTT
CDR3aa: CSARQGGLSNQPQHF

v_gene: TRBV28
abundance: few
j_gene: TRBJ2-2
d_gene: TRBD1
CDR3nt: TGTGCCAGCAGTCCATTCTTGGGGGGGACAGGGAAGACCGGGGAGCTGTTTTTT
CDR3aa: CASSPFLGGTGKTGELFF

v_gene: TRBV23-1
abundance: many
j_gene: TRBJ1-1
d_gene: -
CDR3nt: TGCGCCAGCAGAGTCTTAGGGGGAGCACGCACTGAAGCTTTCTTT
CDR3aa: CASRVLGGARTEAFF

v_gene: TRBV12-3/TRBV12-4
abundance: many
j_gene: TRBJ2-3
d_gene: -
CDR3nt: TGTGCCAGCAGCTTTGGAGATACGCAGTATTTT
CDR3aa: CASSFGDTQYF

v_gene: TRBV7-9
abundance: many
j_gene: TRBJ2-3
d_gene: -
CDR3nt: TGTGCCAGCAGCCGATCGACACCACCCACTATCACAGATACGCAGTATTTT
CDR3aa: CASSRSTPPTITDTQYF

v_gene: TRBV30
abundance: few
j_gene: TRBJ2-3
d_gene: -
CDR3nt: TGTGCCTGGAGCCGAGGGCAGGACACAGATACGCAGTATTTT
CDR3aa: CAWSRGQDTDTQYF

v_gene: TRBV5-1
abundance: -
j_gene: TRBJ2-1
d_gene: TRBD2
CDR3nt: TGCGCCAGCAGCTTGGCCGGACTAGCAATGTACAATGAGCAGTTCTTC
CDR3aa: CASSLAGLAMYNEQFF

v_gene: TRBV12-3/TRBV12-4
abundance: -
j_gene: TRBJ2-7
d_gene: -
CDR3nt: TGTGCCAGCAGTTTAGTTCTCTACGAGCAGTACTTC
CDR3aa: CASSLVLYEQYF

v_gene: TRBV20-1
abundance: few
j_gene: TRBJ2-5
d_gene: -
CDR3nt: TGCAGTGCTAGCCCCCCCTGGGAACAACAAGAGACCCAGTACTTC
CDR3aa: CSASPPWEQQETQYF

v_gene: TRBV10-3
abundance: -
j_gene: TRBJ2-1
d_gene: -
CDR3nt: TGTGCCATCAGTGAGTCGCAGGGTTATGAGCAGTTCTTC
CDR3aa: CAISESQGYEQFF